This T cell receptor beta chain was identified in a study of blood T cells in healthy people across ages. CDR1 and CDR2 (germline): MNHEY, SVGAGI. The CDR3 loop spans 15 amino acids. V shed 8 bases and J 6 bases; nucleotides not matched to a gene: 12. Notes on the study in general: As age increased, TCR beta diversity per million T cells fell in a roughly linear fashion.

Regarding this clonotype: The target antigen is unknown.

The donors, healthy Caucasians from Russia, were aged about 6 to 95. The use of a sample-barcoded 5' primer and a J-beta primer mix characterized a second PCR of roughly 6 to 12 cycles. TCRdb reanalysed the 5' RACE reads using MiXCR and keeps one entry per CDR3 protein. Of about 1.6 million distinct CDR3 sequences listed, roughly 30% are singletons. Source material: blood. The chain carries TRBV6-5 and TRBJ2-1; 8 positions agree with TRBD2. This clonotype originated in a woman aged 25 to 39 in good health. In DNA form, the CDR3 reads TGTGCCAGCGGGCATGATCGGGGGGGCTCCAATGAGCAGTTCTTC. Translated, it gives CASGHDRGGSNEQFF.